The 5 T cell receptor beta chains below come from one sample, sequenced in a study of response to subunit inactivated influenza vaccine (dated by TCRdb to the late 2010s). The library relied on RT-PCR. TCRdb lists the instrument as Illumina HiSeq 2500. Starting from the raw public reads, TCRdb applied fastp trimming at Q25, assembled clones with MiXCR and retained in-frame beta chains. Rows with one shared CDR3 protein collapse into an entry with the most common genes and DNA. Present in this sample are 150,000 to 200,000 distinct CDR3 sequences, roughly 8.7% of which were seen just once. Roughly a tenth of the sample rests with the top ten. The sequencing here drew on non-naive T cells sorted from PBMCs, taken on the day of vaccination. Interpreted using the paper, the cell subset or site label stands for: memory T cell fraction. These receptors originate from a man between 45 and 60 years old who received an inactivated influenza vaccine. Donor details come from another sample of the same person, matched by shared clones.

There are a few counts of this clonotype. The CDR3 DNA reads TGCAGTGCTAGCTCCGGGGGACAATATGGCTACACCTTC. This codes for CSASSGGQYGYTF. The J gene is TRBJ1-2, the V gene TRBV20-1; tentatively, D is TRBD1 (6 bases). The CDR3 sequence is 13 residues long. V was cut by 3 bases and J by 5 bases, with 13 bases left in between. Per the germline V gene, CDR1 is DFQATT and CDR2 is SNEGSKA (reference sequence).

This clonotype was counted a single time. The chain is built from TRBV12-3 or TRBV12-4 and TRBJ1-1; TRBD1 might be the D (6 bases). Trimming left V 2 bases short and J 1 base short, with 8 bases between. The CDR3 is made up of 14 amino acids. DNA for the CDR3: TGTGCCAGCAGTTTAACAGGGAAGAACACTGAAGCTTTCTTT. The encoded protein is CASSLTGKNTEAFF.

This clonotype was seen at least ten times. J is TRBJ2-2 and V is TRBV10-3, with 8 nucleotides matching TRBD1. Unmatched junction bases numbered 6, after V lost 6 bases and J lost 6 bases. The CDR3 is 14 residues long. Germline-derived CDR1 and CDR2 are ENHRY and SYGVKD. The CDR3 loop is CAIRGQESAGELFF. CDR3 DNA sequence: TGTGCCATCAGGGGACAGGAAAGCGCCGGGGAGCTGTTTTTT.

This clonotype turned up a few times. The chain combines TRBV12-3 or TRBV12-4 with TRBJ1-1; no definite D call. This CDR3 is 13 amino acids long. Trimming took 6 bases from V and 0 from J, leaving 8 bases between them. Written as DNA, the CDR3 is TGTGCCAGCAGCCTACAGTTGAACACTGAAGCTTTCTTT. Its protein is CASSLQLNTEAFF.

The sample holds many counts of this clonotype. The rearrangement uses TRBV7-2 and TRBJ2-3, with TRBD2 matching over 11 bases. This CDR3 is 15 amino acids long. Germline trimming cut 1 base from V and 6 bases from J; bases unmatched to any gene: 3. CDR1 and CDR2 from the germline V gene are SGHTA and FQGNSA. The CDR3 protein is CASSLVSGGADTQYF. CDR3 bases: TGTGCCAGCAGCTTAGTTAGCGGGGGGGCCGATACGCAGTATTTT.